This entry describes one T cell receptor beta chain. Assay used: immunoSEQ multiplex PCR; TCRdb lists only in-frame clones, some missing. In the table there are 250,000 to 400,000 clones, 85% of which are singletons. This record comes from a study of blood T cell repertoires in COVID-19. The overall study: PBMCs, B-cell-depleted T cells, or T cells provided the cDNA or gDNA that made up the material.

The V and J ends lost 6 bases and 6 bases, in that order; junction bases with no gene match: 11. Per germline, CDR1 MNHEY and CDR2 SMNVEV (reference sequence). The CDR3 loop spans 15 amino acids. V usage is TRBV27 and J usage is TRBJ2-3; 8 bases fit TRBD1. The specimen sequenced was PBMCs or T cells enriched from blood (not recorded which). The clonotype originates from a woman under 40 who had been exposed to COVID-19. CDR3 nucleotides: TGTGCCAGCAGGGACAGGGTTAGTTTGGTGGATACGCAGTATTTT. The encoded protein is CASRDRVSLVDTQYF.